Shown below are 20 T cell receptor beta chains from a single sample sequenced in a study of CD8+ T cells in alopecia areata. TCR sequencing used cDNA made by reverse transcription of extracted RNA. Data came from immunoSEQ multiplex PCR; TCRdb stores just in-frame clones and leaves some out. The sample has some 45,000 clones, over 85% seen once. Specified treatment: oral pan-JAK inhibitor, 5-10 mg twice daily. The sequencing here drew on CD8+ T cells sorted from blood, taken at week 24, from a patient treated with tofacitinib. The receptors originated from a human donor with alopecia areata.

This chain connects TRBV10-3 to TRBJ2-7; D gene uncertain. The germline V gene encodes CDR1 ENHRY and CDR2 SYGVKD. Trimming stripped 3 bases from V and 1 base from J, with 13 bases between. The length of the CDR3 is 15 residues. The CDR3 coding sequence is TGTGCCATCAGTGACACGGCTTCATTTTCCTACGAGCAGTACTTC. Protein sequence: CAISDTASFSYEQYF.

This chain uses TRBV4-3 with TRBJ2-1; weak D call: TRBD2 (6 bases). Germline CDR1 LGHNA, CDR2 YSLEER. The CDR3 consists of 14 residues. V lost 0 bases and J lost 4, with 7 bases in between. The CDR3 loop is CASSQEGTYNEQFF. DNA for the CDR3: TGCGCCAGCAGCCAAGAGGGGACTTACAATGAGCAGTTCTTC.

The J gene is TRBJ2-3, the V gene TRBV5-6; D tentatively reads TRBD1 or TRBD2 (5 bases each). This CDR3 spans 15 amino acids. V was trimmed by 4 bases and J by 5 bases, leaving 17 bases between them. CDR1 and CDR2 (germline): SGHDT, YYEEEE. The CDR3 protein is CASSPGSAVGDTQYF. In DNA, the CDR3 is TGTGCCAGCAGCCCAGGGAGTGCAGTAGGAGATACGCAGTATTTT.

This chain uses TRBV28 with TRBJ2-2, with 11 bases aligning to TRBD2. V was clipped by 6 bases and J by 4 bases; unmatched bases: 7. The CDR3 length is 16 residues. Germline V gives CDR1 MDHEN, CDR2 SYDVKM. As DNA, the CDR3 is TGTGCCAGCAGCCATCTAGCGGGGGGCGGCACCGGGGAGCTGTTTTTT. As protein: CASSHLAGGGTGELFF.

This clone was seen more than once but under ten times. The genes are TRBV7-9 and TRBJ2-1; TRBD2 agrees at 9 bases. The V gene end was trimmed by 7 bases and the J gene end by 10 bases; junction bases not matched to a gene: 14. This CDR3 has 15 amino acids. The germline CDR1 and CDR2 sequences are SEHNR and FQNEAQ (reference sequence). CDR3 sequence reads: CASNSGQRGEWEQFF. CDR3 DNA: TGTGCCAGCAACTCTGGGCAGCGGGGGGAGTGGGAGCAGTTCTTC.

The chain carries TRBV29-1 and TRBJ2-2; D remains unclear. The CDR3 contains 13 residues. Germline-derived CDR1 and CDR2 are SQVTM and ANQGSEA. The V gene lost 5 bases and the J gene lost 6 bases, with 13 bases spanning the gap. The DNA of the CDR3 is TGCAGCGTTCAAGGGTTGGGCGCCGGGGAGCTGTTTTTT. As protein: CSVQGLGAGELFF.

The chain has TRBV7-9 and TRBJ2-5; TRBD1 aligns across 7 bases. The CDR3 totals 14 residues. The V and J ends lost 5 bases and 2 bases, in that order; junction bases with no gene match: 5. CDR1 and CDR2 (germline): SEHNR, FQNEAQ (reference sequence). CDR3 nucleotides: TGTGCCAGCAGCCACCGGGACAGACAAGAGACCCAGTACTTC. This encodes CASSHRDRQETQYF.

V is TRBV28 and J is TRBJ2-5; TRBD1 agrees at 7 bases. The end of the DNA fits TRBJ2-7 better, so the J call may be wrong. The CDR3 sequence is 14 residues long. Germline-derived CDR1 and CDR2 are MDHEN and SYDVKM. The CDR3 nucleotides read TGTGCCAGCAGTCAATCTGGGACAGCCGTCGAGCAGTACTTC. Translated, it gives CASSQSGTAVEQYF.

The CDR3 reads CASSRLNARTGRYSDTQYF. The CDR3 nucleotides are TGTGCCAGCAGCCGACTAAATGCCCGGACAGGTCGATATTCAGATACGCAGTATTTT. V gene TRBV7-8 combines with J gene TRBJ2-3; TRBD1 matches 7 bases. Germline loops: CDR1 SGHVS, CDR2 FQNEAQ. The V and J ends lost 5 bases and 4 bases, in that order; junction bases with no gene match: 21. The CDR3 is 19 residues long.

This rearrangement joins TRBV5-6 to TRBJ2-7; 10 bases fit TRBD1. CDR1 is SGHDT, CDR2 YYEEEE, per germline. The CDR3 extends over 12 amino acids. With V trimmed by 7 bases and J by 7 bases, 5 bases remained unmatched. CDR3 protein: CASRQGAGEQYF. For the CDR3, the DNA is TGTGCCAGCCGACAGGGGGCAGGAGAGCAGTACTTC. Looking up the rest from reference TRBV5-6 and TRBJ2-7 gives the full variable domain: DAGVTQSPTHLIKTRGQQVTLRCSPKSGHDTVSWYQQALGQGPQFIFQYYEEEERQRGNFPDRFSGHQFPNYSSELNVNALLLGDSALYLCASRQGAGEQYFGPGTRLTVT.

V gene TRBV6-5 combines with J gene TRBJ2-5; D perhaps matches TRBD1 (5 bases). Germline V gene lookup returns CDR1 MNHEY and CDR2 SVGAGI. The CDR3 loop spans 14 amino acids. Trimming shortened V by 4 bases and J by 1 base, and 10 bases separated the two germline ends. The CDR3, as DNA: TGTGCCAGCAGTTCGACAGCGACCCAAGAGACCCAGTACTTC. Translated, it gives CASSSTATQETQYF.

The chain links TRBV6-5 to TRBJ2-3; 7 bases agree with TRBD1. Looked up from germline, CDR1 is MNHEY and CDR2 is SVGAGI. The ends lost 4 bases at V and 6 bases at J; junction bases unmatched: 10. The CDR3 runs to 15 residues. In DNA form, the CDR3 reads TGTGCCAGCAGTTCACTACAGGGGCTGCTGGATACGCAGTATTTT. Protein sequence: CASSSLQGLLDTQYF.

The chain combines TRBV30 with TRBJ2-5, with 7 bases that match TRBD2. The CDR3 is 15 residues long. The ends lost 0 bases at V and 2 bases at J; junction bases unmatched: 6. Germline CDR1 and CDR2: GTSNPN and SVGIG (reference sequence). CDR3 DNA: TGTGCCTGGAGTGTAATAGGTAGCGGGCAAGAGACCCAGTACTTC. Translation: CAWSVIGSGQETQYF. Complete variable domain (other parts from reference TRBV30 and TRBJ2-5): SQTIHQWPATLVQPVGSPLSLECTVEGTSNPNLYWYRQAAGRGLQLLFYSVGIGQISSEVPQNLSASRPQDRQFILSSKKLLLSDSGFYLCAWSVIGSGQETQYFGPGTRLLVL.

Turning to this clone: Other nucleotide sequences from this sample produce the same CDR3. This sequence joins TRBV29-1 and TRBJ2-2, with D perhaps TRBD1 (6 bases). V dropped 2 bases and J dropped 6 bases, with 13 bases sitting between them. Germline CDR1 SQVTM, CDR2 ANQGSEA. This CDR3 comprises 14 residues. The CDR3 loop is CSVEWGQVSGELFF. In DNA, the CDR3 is TGCAGCGTTGAATGGGGGCAGGTCTCCGGGGAGCTGTTTTTT.

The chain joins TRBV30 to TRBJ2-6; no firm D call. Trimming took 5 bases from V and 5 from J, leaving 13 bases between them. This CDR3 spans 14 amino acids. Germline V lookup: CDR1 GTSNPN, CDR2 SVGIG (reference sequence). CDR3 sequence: CAWLGIGRANVLTF. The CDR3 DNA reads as TGTGCCTGGCTAGGGATTGGAAGGGCCAACGTCCTGACTTTC.

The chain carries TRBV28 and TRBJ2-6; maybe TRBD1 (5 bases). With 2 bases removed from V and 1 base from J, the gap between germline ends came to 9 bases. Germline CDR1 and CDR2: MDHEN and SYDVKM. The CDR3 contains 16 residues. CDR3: CASSLDSRSGANVLTF. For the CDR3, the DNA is TGTGCCAGCAGTTTAGACAGTCGTTCTGGGGCCAACGTCCTGACTTTC.

The CDR3 coding sequence is TGTGCCAGTAGTATACCAGAAGAGACCCAGTACTTC. Its protein is CASSIPEETQYF. J is TRBJ2-5 and V is TRBV19; D not certain. From germline, CDR1 is LNHDA and CDR2 SQIVND (reference sequence). Between the trimmed V and J ends, which lost 2 bases and 3 bases, there was a span of 4 bases. The CDR3 runs to 12 residues.

The CDR3 nucleotides are TGTGCCAGCAGTTATATTTCAGGGGACTTAGTCGACGAGCAGTACTTC. This encodes CASSYISGDLVDEQYF. The rearrangement joins TRBV6-6 to TRBJ2-7; TRBD1 or TRBD2 may be the D gene (6 bases each). V gave up 3 bases and J gave up 5 bases, with 20 bases separating them. The CDR3 consists of 16 residues. Germline V gene data show CDR1 as MNHNY and CDR2 as SVGAGI (reference sequence).

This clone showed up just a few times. CDR3 loop: CASSFLGAGGEQFF. CDR3 sequence (DNA): TGTGCCAGCAGTTTTTTGGGGGCCGGGGGGGAGCAGTTCTTC. V and J are TRBV27 and TRBJ2-1; possibly TRBD2 for D (7 bases). There are 14 residues in the CDR3. Germline CDR1 reads MNHEY; CDR2 reads SMNVEV (reference sequence). V was pared by 3 bases and J by 10 bases, with 16 bases between.

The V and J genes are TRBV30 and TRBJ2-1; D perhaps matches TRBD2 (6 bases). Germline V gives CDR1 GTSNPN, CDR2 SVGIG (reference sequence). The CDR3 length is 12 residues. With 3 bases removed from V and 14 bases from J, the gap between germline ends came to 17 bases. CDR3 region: CAWRGDSVEEFF. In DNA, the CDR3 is TGTGCCTGGAGGGGGGACTCTGTGGAGGAGTTCTTC.